The 23 T cell receptor beta chains presented below share a single source sample, sequenced in a study of blood T cell repertoires in COVID-19. Clones were read by immunoSEQ multiplex PCR, and TCRdb kept only the in-frame ones, dropping some. The sample consists of about 39,000 clones, 75% to 90% of them appearing once. Material for sequencing was peripheral blood. The receptors come from a man between 60 and 75 years old with acute or convalescent COVID-19.

The J gene is TRBJ2-2, the V gene TRBV6-4, with 9 positions matching TRBD1. The trim removed 6 bases at V and 4 bases at J, leaving 0 bases unmatched. The length of the CDR3 is 13 residues. The germline V gene has CDR1 MRHNA and CDR2 SNTAGT. CDR3 in amino acids: CASRGQGTGELFF. CDR3 bases: TGTGCCAGCAGGGGACAGGGCACCGGGGAGCTGTTTTTT.

The CDR3 nucleotides read TGTGCCAGCAGCTCCGGGCCACTAGAGTTTTACGAGCAGTACTTC. Protein sequence: CASSSGPLEFYEQYF. The V and J genes are TRBV6-1 and TRBJ2-7, with D maybe TRBD2 (5 bases). The CDR3 totals 15 residues. The germline V gene has CDR1 MNHNS and CDR2 SASEGT. The V end was cut by 6 bases, the J end by 4 bases, with 19 bases between.

This chain connects TRBV11-1 to TRBJ2-1, with 7 bases fitting TRBD2. Per the germline V gene, CDR1 is SGHAT and CDR2 is FQDESV (reference sequence). With V trimmed by 5 bases and J by 4 bases, 11 bases remained unmatched. The CDR3 is made up of 16 amino acids. The CDR3 nucleotides read TGTGCCAGCAGCCCGGCGGGGGACCCAAGTTACAATGAGCAGTTCTTC. This codes for CASSPAGDPSYNEQFF.

This chain uses TRBV6-2 or TRBV6-3 with TRBJ2-2, with a tentative D call TRBD1 (6 bases). The CDR3 loop spans 15 amino acids. CDR1 is MNHEY, CDR2 SVGEGT, per germline. V was pared by 2 bases and J by 1 base, with 8 bases between. The CDR3 loop is CASSYTGMNTGELFF. The CDR3 DNA is TGTGCCAGCAGTTACACAGGGATGAACACCGGGGAGCTGTTTTTT.

The rearrangement links TRBV9 to TRBJ1-6; a weak D match, TRBD1 (6 bases). The V and J ends lost 0 bases and 0 bases respectively, with 10 bases between them. Per the germline V gene, CDR1 is SGDLS and CDR2 is YYNGEE. This CDR3 region has 17 residues. CDR3 bases: TGTGCCAGCAGCGTAGGGCAGGACAGCTCCTATAATTCACCCCTCCACTTT. It yields the protein CASSVGQDSSYNSPLHF.

This rearrangement joins TRBV28 to TRBJ1-2, with unresolved D. Germline lookup yields CDR1 MDHEN and CDR2 SYDVKM. The V gene lost 2 bases and the J gene lost 6 bases, with 7 bases spanning the gap. This CDR3 has 12 amino acids. As DNA, the CDR3 is TGTGCCAGCAGTTTAACGAGGAATGGCTACACCTTC. Translation gives CASSLTRNGYTF.

The chain carries TRBV6-5 and TRBJ2-5, with 9 bases identical to TRBD1. The CDR3 is 15 residues long. The V gene's germline CDR1 is MNHEY and CDR2 SVGAGI. V dropped 2 bases and J dropped 1; count of bases not matched to a gene: 2. CDR3 sequence (DNA): TGTGCCAGCAGTTACAACAGGGGGCGCCAAGAGACCCAGTACTTC. The encoded protein is CASSYNRGRQETQYF.

The chain couples TRBV3-1 (or the pseudogene TRBV3-2) to TRBJ2-5; D is unresolved. The CDR3 length is 14 residues. V gave up 6 bases and J gave up 6 bases, with 17 bases separating them. Germline CDR1 and CDR2: LGHDT and YNNKEL (reference sequence). CDR3 loop: CASSPETWAQTQYF. CDR3 DNA: TGTGCCAGCAGTCCCGAGACCTGGGCGCAGACCCAGTACTTC.

The J gene is TRBJ1-6, the V gene TRBV27, with 7 bases identical to TRBD1. After removal of 6 bases from V and 8 bases from J, the junction contained 4 bases not matched to a gene. The CDR3 contains 13 residues. CDR1 and CDR2 from the germline V gene are MNHEY and SMNVEV (reference sequence). Here the CDR3 DNA reads TGTGCCAGCAGGGTCAGGGGGGATTCACCCCTCCACTTT. Residues: CASRVRGDSPLHF.

This clone was found a few times. This chain's CDR3 is CASWTGGARGANVLTF. The CDR3 DNA reads TGTGCCAGCTGGACAGGGGGCGCGAGGGGGGCCAACGTCCTGACTTTC. V is TRBV28 and J is TRBJ2-6; TRBD1 matches 11 bases. Unmatched junction bases numbered 7, after V lost 8 bases and J lost 4 bases. Germline V lookup: CDR1 MDHEN, CDR2 SYDVKM. This CDR3 has 16 residues.

The sample holds one count of this clone. The V gene is TRBV7-9, the J gene TRBJ2-1; the match to TRBD1 covers 10 bases. The CDR3 is 15 residues long. The V gene end was trimmed by 6 bases and the J gene end by 5 bases; junction bases not matched to a gene: 7. Germline V CDR1 and CDR2: SEHNR, FQNEAQ (reference sequence). CDR3 sequence reads: CASRKPGQGNNEQFF. The CDR3 DNA sequence: TGTGCCAGCAGGAAACCGGGACAGGGGAACAATGAGCAGTTCTTC.

The chain employs TRBV10-3 and TRBJ2-5; 8 positions agree with TRBD2. The CDR3 runs 19 residues. Per the germline V gene, CDR1 is ENHRY and CDR2 is SYGVKD. Germline trimming cut 0 bases from V and 2 bases from J; bases unmatched to any gene: 14. This chain's CDR3 is CAISESGSGTTNTQETQYF. The CDR3 bases are TGTGCCATCAGTGAGTCAGGTAGCGGGACCACGAATACGCAAGAGACCCAGTACTTC.

This chain joins TRBV5-1 and TRBJ1-2, with D perhaps matching TRBD1 (6 bases). Looked up from germline, CDR1 is SGHRS and CDR2 is YFSETQ. The V and J ends lost 4 bases and 2 bases respectively, with 9 bases between them. The CDR3 totals 13 residues. CDR3 sequence reads: CASSMDSNYGYTF. The CDR3 nucleotides read TGCGCCAGCAGCATGGACAGCAACTATGGCTACACCTTC.

This chain uses TRBV10-3 with TRBJ2-1; 11 nucleotides match TRBD2. The CDR3 has 17 residues. Germline V gene data show CDR1 as ENHRY and CDR2 as SYGVKD. V shed 2 bases and J 9 bases; nucleotides not matched to a gene: 12. CDR3 bases: TGTGCCATCAGTGAGGACCCTCTAGCGGGAGGATTCGGTGAGCAGTTCTTC. This codes for CAISEDPLAGGFGEQFF.

This rearrangement joins TRBV18 to TRBJ2-3, with D perhaps matching TRBD1 (5 bases). Germline values: CDR1 KGHSH, CDR2 LQKENI. The CDR3 sequence is 15 residues long. V lost 3 bases, J lost 4 bases, and 14 bases lay in between. In DNA, the CDR3 is TGTGCCAGCTCACCCCTAGGAGTAGGGGCAGATACGCAGTATTTT. Its protein product is CASSPLGVGADTQYF. Full variable domain (outside the CDR3, taken from reference TRBV18 and TRBJ2-3): NAGVMQNPRHLVRRRGQEARLRCSPMKGHSHVYWYRQLPEEGLKFMVYLQKENIIDESGMPKERFSAEFPKEGPSILRIQQVVRGDSAAYFCASSPLGVGADTQYFGPGTRLTVL.

The rearrangement links TRBV7-9 to TRBJ1-3; D is undetermined. This CDR3 region has 16 residues. The V gene's germline CDR1 is SEHNR and CDR2 FQNEAQ (reference sequence). V was clipped by 4 bases and J by 3 bases, with 16 bases between them. The CDR3 nucleotides are TGTGCCAGCAGCTCTACAGTTATCGGGGATGGAAACACCATATATTTT. It is translated as CASSSTVIGDGNTIYF.

In its sample, this clone was seen a few times. J is TRBJ2-7 and V is TRBV13; D perhaps matches TRBD1 (5 bases). V lost 0 bases to trimming and J lost 2 bases, with 11 bases between them. There are 15 residues in the CDR3. Germline V lookup: CDR1 PRHDT, CDR2 FYEKMQ (reference sequence). CDR3 nucleotide sequence: TGTGCCAGCAGCTTAGGTAGGGGCTATGCCTACGAGCAGTACTTC. Translated, it gives CASSLGRGYAYEQYF.

The rearrangement joins TRBV7-2 to TRBJ2-2; 7 nucleotides match TRBD2. The germline V gene has CDR1 SGHTA and CDR2 FQGNSA. J was trimmed by 6 bases and V by 3 bases; bases with no gene match: 1. The CDR3 loop spans 13 amino acids. The chain's CDR3 is CASSLRGSGELFF. In DNA, the CDR3 is TGTGCCAGCAGCTTGCGGGGGTCCGGGGAGCTGTTTTTT.

J is TRBJ1-2 and V is TRBV6-5, with 8 bases aligning to TRBD1. The junction had 3 bases not matched to a gene; V was cut back by 2 bases and J by 7 bases. The CDR3 contains 13 residues. CDR1 and CDR2 (germline): MNHEY, SVGAGI. The CDR3 DNA is TGTGCCAGCAGTTACGGACAGGGCCGTGGCTACACCTTC. It codes for CASSYGQGRGYTF.

The chain joins TRBV4-1 to TRBJ1-1; 7 bases map to TRBD1. Unmatched junction bases numbered 14, after V lost 4 bases and J lost 0 bases. The CDR3 is made up of 18 amino acids. The germline CDR1 and CDR2 sequences are MGHRA and YSYEKL. The CDR3 nucleotides are TGCGCCAGCAGCCTTATCCCGTTGACAGGGCGGATGAACACTGAAGCTTTCTTT. The encoded protein is CASSLIPLTGRMNTEAFF.

This clone was seen only once. The chain employs TRBV6-5 and TRBJ2-3; D gene ambiguous. The CDR3 loop spans 11 amino acids. Germline V gene lookup returns CDR1 MNHEY and CDR2 SVGAGI. Trimming took 6 bases from V and 6 from J, leaving 7 bases between them. The CDR3 loop is CASRRVDTQYF. DNA for the CDR3: TGTGCCAGCAGACGGGTCGATACGCAGTATTTT.

This sequence joins TRBV7-3 and TRBJ1-1; D not certain. The V gene's germline CDR1 is SGHTA and CDR2 FQGTGA. The CDR3 covers 13 residues. Trimming took off 3 bases at V and 3 bases at J, with 8 bases between the two ends. The CDR3 DNA follows: TGTGCCAGCAGCTTTCGGTCCCACACTGAAGCTTTCTTT. It translates to CASSFRSHTEAFF.

This chain uses TRBV10-3 with TRBJ1-5; TRBD1 aligns across 9 bases. CDR1 ENHRY and CDR2 SYGVKD come from the germline V gene. This CDR3 is 13 amino acids long. Trimming took 4 bases from V and 5 from J; bases not matched to a gene: 0. As DNA, the CDR3 is TGTGCCATCAGTGGGACAGGGGATCAGCCCCAGCATTTT. Amino acids: CAISGTGDQPQHF.